The clone carrying this T cell receptor beta chain was picked up a small number of times. Sequencing targeted expressed TCRB transcripts, as all isolated RNA had been reverse transcribed. Only in-frame clones appear in the TCRdb table, and some are missing; sequencing was by immunoSEQ multiplex PCR. The data hold fewer than 500,000 clones, with around 13% observed a single time. The sample originates from a study of beta chain features in type 1 diabetes. The clonotype comes from a man aged 25 to 45 in good health. The sample comprised naive CD4+ T cells from blood.

The CDR3, as DNA: TGTGCCAGCAGCTTATTAGCGGGAGTAGATACGCAGTATTTT. As protein: CASSLLAGVDTQYF. The chain employs TRBV7-9 and TRBJ2-3; TRBD2 matches at 9 bases. Losses at the gene ends were 2 bases for V and 5 bases for J; bases not matched to a gene: 2. CDR1 is SEHNR, CDR2 FQNEAQ, per germline (reference sequence). The CDR3 spans 14 residues.